Following are 19 T cell receptor beta chains from one sample sequenced in a study of blood T cell repertoires in COVID-19. Sequencing was performed with immunoSEQ multiplex PCR; in TCRdb, only in-frame clones are kept and a portion is missing. The sample lists some 210,000 clones, almost 85% occurring once. Sample: peripheral blood. Every receptor here comes from a woman between 40 and 55 years old with acute or convalescent COVID-19.

The chain carries TRBV19 and TRBJ1-2; D uncertain. The V and J ends lost 3 bases and 2 bases respectively, with 7 bases between them. Germline values: CDR1 LNHDA, CDR2 SQIVND (reference sequence). The CDR3 is 13 amino acids. CDR3 sequence: CASSISGNYGYTF. Here the CDR3 DNA reads TGTGCCAGTAGTATTTCGGGGAACTATGGCTACACCTTC.

This rearrangement joins TRBV29-1 to TRBJ1-1; 7 bases map to TRBD1. V gave up 7 bases and J gave up 5 bases; unmatched junction bases: 7. Germline V gene data show CDR1 as SQVTM and CDR2 as ANQGSEA. This CDR3 spans 12 amino acids. The CDR3 DNA is TGCAGCGCCAGAACAGGGGCTACTGAAGCTTTCTTT. Its protein product is CSARTGATEAFF.

This chain uses TRBV24-1 with TRBJ2-7; D perhaps matches TRBD1 (6 bases). Germline V gene sequence: CDR1 KGHDR, CDR2 SFDVKD. The CDR3 has 14 residues. The V gene lost 5 bases and the J gene lost 2 bases, with 12 bases spanning the gap. CDR3 nucleotides: TGTGCCACCAGTGTAACAGGGAGTACCTACGAGCAGTACTTC. Protein product: CATSVTGSTYEQYF.

Points on this clone: A clone one base away is much larger, so this may be a read error. Other DNA sequences in this sample translate to the same CDR3. The chain couples TRBV5-6 to TRBJ2-7; D is ambiguous. The CDR3 totals 11 residues. Germline CDR1 reads SGHDT; CDR2 reads YYEEEE. Trimming removed 5 bases at V and 3 bases at J, with 6 bases between. CDR3: CASSLNYEQYF. In nucleotides, the CDR3 is TGTGCCAGCAGTTTAAACTACGAGCAGTACTTC.

The chain employs TRBV7-9 and TRBJ2-2, with 7 positions matching TRBD2. This CDR3 has 19 amino acids. V was clipped by 3 bases and J by 1 base; unmatched bases: 14. Germline CDR1 reads SEHNR; CDR2 reads FQNEAQ (reference sequence). The CDR3 is CASSFPRSKREENTGELFF. The CDR3 nucleotides read TGTGCCAGCAGCTTTCCCAGGTCCAAGCGGGAAGAGAACACCGGGGAGCTGTTTTTT. Full variable domain (remainder filled in from reference TRBV7-9 and TRBJ2-2): DTGVSQNPRHKITKRGQNVTFRCDPISEHNRLYWYRQTLGQGPEFLTYFQNEAQLEKSRLLSDRFSAERPKGSFSTLEIQRTEQGDSAMYLCASSFPRSKREENTGELFFGEGSRLTVL.

The gene calls are TRBV4-1 and TRBJ2-7, with 7 bases identical to TRBD1. Germline CDR1 MGHRA, CDR2 YSYEKL. With 2 bases clipped from V and 3 bases from J, the junction kept 7 bases outside the gene matches. The CDR3 sequence is 15 residues long. CDR3: CASSQKGAVDYEQYF. In DNA, the CDR3 is TGCGCCAGCAGCCAAAAGGGGGCTGTGGACTACGAGCAGTACTTC.

The rearrangement joins TRBV10-3 to TRBJ1-1; D is perhaps TRBD1 (5 bases). V dropped 4 bases and J dropped 0 bases, with 6 bases sitting between them. Germline V gene sequence: CDR1 ENHRY, CDR2 SYGVKD. The CDR3 has 13 residues. CDR3 coding DNA: TGTGCCATCAGTGGACAGCTGAACACTGAAGCTTTCTTT. Amino acids: CAISGQLNTEAFF.

This chain joins TRBV10-3 and TRBJ2-3, with a weak D call TRBD2 (5 bases). The CDR3 sequence is 13 residues long. CDR1 is ENHRY and CDR2 is SYGVKD in the germline V gene. The germline V and J ends were trimmed by 10 bases and 8 bases, with 19 bases remaining between them. CDR3: CASGLGGPGTQYF. The CDR3 region has the DNA TGTGCCAGCGGGTTAGGAGGTCCGGGTACGCAGTATTTT.

Many counts were recorded for this clone. The chain links TRBV27 to TRBJ2-7, with D possibly TRBD2 on 5 matching bases. There are 13 residues in the CDR3. Germline V lookup: CDR1 MNHEY, CDR2 SMNVEV (reference sequence). V was clipped by 3 bases and J by 4 bases, with 10 bases between them. This CDR3 reads CASSLGSGYEQYF. The CDR3 DNA reads TGTGCCAGCAGTTTGGGGTCGGGGTACGAGCAGTACTTC.

J is TRBJ2-1 and V is TRBV12-5; D may be TRBD2 (6 bases). CDR1 and CDR2 from the germline V gene are LGHNT and FRNRAP. Trimming pared 1 base from V and 8 bases from J, leaving 21 bases between. The CDR3 sequence is 17 residues long. The CDR3 loop reads CASGLGPGGLIGDEQFF. For the CDR3, the DNA is TGTGCTAGTGGTTTGGGGCCCGGAGGGTTAATAGGCGATGAGCAGTTCTTC.

This chain connects TRBV19 to TRBJ2-4, with 8 positions matching TRBD1. The germline CDR1 and CDR2 sequences are LNHDA and SQIVND (reference sequence). V trimming: 1 base; J trimming: 8 bases; junction bases outside the gene matches: 13. The CDR3 is 17 residues long. The CDR3 reads CASSIGLGGQGFDIQYF. CDR3 DNA: TGTGCCAGTAGTATAGGCCTTGGAGGACAGGGCTTCGACATTCAGTACTTC. Supplemented by reference TRBV19 and TRBJ2-4, the full variable domain reads DGGITQSPKYLFRKEGQNVTLSCEQNLNHDAMYWYRQDPGQGLRLIYYSQIVNDFQKGDIAEGYSVSREKKESFPLTVTSAQKNPTAFYLCASSIGLGGQGFDIQYFGAGTRLSVL.

The rearrangement links TRBV19 to TRBJ1-1; D call uncertain. V gave up 3 bases and J gave up 6 bases, with 8 bases separating them. This CDR3 is built from 12 residues. CDR1 is LNHDA and CDR2 is SQIVND in the germline V gene (reference sequence). The CDR3 loop reads CASSITGSEAFF. The CDR3 DNA reads as TGTGCCAGTAGTATTACGGGATCTGAAGCTTTCTTT.

V usage is TRBV6-2 or TRBV6-3 and J usage is TRBJ2-5; D may be TRBD1 (6 bases). V lost 6 bases to trimming and J lost 1 base, with 21 bases between them. The CDR3 is made up of 17 amino acids. CDR1 and CDR2 (germline): MNHEY, SVGEGT. CDR3 amino acids: CASSPTSLTGTQETQYF. The CDR3 DNA reads TGTGCCAGCAGCCCAACTTCGTTGACAGGAACCCAAGAGACCCAGTACTTC.

The chain carries TRBV29-1 and TRBJ2-7; 16 bases align to TRBD2. Germline values: CDR1 SQVTM, CDR2 ANQGSEA. The J segment lost 0 bases and the V segment lost 6 bases, leaving 14 bases of the junction unmatched. This CDR3 spans 19 amino acids. The CDR3 loop reads CSVYRTGTSGRESSYEQYF. For the CDR3, the DNA is TGCAGCGTCTACCGCACCGGGACTAGCGGGAGGGAAAGCTCCTACGAGCAGTACTTC.

Turning to this clone: Other DNA sequences in the sample encode the same CDR3. The chain employs TRBV30 and TRBJ2-7; 11 bases are a match to TRBD1. This CDR3 has 14 residues. CDR1 is GTSNPN, CDR2 SVGIG, per germline (reference sequence). V was pared by 1 base and J by 3 bases, with 2 bases of the junction left unmatched. The chain's CDR3 is CAWSAGTGGYEQYF. The CDR3, as DNA: TGTGCCTGGAGTGCAGGGACAGGGGGCTACGAGCAGTACTTC.

The CDR3 sequence: CASSDYRGNYEQYF. CDR3 DNA: TGCGCCAGCAGTGACTACCGGGGGAACTACGAGCAGTACTTC. The rearrangement joins TRBV10-1 to TRBJ2-7; D perhaps matches TRBD2 (6 bases). Trimming shortened V by 3 bases and J by 3 bases, and 12 bases separated the two germline ends. In germline, CDR1 is WNHNN, CDR2 SYGVQD (reference sequence). This CDR3 contains 14 residues.

The V call is TRBV15, the J call TRBJ1-5; 7 bases map to TRBD1. This CDR3 has 15 amino acids. Germline V gene lookup returns CDR1 LNHNV and CDR2 YYDKDF (reference sequence). Trimming cost V 0 bases and J 5 bases; bases outside gene matches: 4. The CDR3 bases are TGTGCCACCAGCAGAGATTCTCAGGGGGATCAGCCCCAGCATTTT. Translating it yields CATSRDSQGDQPQHF.

This clone was seen ten or more times. Distinct nucleotide sequences in the sample also encode this CDR3. The rearrangement joins TRBV6-2 or TRBV6-3 to TRBJ2-7, with TRBD2 identical over 14 bases. V lost 5 bases to trimming and J lost 3 bases; unmatched junction nucleotides: 3. This CDR3 has 15 residues. Germline V lookup: CDR1 MNHEY, CDR2 SVGEGT. CDR3 in amino acids: CASSIGTSGSYEQYF. The CDR3 coding sequence is TGTGCCAGCAGTATTGGGACTAGCGGGAGCTACGAGCAGTACTTC.

The V gene is TRBV18, the J gene TRBJ2-5; D possibly corresponds to TRBD1 (6 bases). Trimming cost V 2 bases and J 2 bases, with 9 bases left between them. CDR1 is KGHSH, CDR2 LQKENI, per germline. This CDR3 spans 14 amino acids. The CDR3 loop reads CASSPGQRQETQYF. CDR3 coding DNA: TGTGCCAGCTCACCAGGACAGAGACAAGAGACCCAGTACTTC.